A selection of T cell receptor beta chains follows, all from one sample in a study of T cells in narcolepsy. Repertoires were generated with immunoSEQ multiplex PCR, while TCRdb's copy carries only in-frame clones and drops some. The repertoire includes some 16,000 clones, 65% to 90% of them detected once, and more than 35% sits in the top ten. What was sequenced was memory (CD45RA-) CD4+ T cells from blood. Receptors originate from a human donor in good health. Both conserved end residues are part of each CDR3. The D gene is left open where the match is weak. The size entry is marked missing in some rows and otherwise reads once, few, many or a size class.

d_call j_call clone_size v_call cdr3_aa cdr3_nt
TRBD2 TRBJ2-1 NA TRBV10-1 CASSRRPGGLAGMVNEQFF TGCGCCAGCAGCCGACGCCCTGGGGGACTAGCGGGAATGGTTAATGAGCAGTTCTTC
NA TRBJ1-2 NA TRBV6-5 CASSKLRNSGYTF TGTGCCAGCAGCAAACTCAGGAACTCTGGCTACACCTTC
NA TRBJ2-7 NA TRBV19 CASSISAATKAYEQYF TGTGCCAGTAGTATTTCGGCGGCTACGAAGGCCTACGAGCAGTACTTC
NA TRBJ2-3 NA TRBV6-1 CASSEGTRGHTDTQYF TGTGCCAGCAGTGAAGGCACCCGGGGCCACACAGATACGCAGTATTTT
NA TRBJ2-7 NA TRBV7-2 CASSSTAYRDSYEQYF TGTGCCAGCAGCTCTACAGCTTACAGGGATAGCTACGAGCAGTACTTC
NA TRBJ2-7 NA TRBV2 CASGPGLILYEQYF TGTGCCAGCGGCCCGGGACTCATACTCTACGAGCAGTACTTC
TRBD2 TRBJ2-1 once TRBV5-1 CASSVTSGSLNEQFF TGCGCCAGCAGCGTGACTAGCGGGAGTCTCAATGAGCAGTTCTTC
NA TRBJ2-3 NA TRBV11-2 CASSLDGGSTDTQYF TGTGCCAGCAGCTTAGACGGCGGGAGCACAGATACGCAGTATTTT
NA TRBJ2-7 NA TRBV5-6 CASSFRGSYEQYF TGTGCCAGCAGCTTTCGCGGTTCCTACGAGCAGTACTTC
NA TRBJ1-2 NA TRBV19 CASTQEGAYGYTF TGTGCCAGTACTCAGGAAGGGGCCTATGGCTACACCTTC
TRBD2 TRBJ2-7 NA TRBV4-2 CASSRGTSGLYEQYF TGTGCCAGCAGCCGAGGGACTAGCGGCCTGTACGAGCAGTACTTC
NA TRBJ1-6 NA TRBV27 CASSLSGRGNSPLHF TGTGCCAGCAGTTTATCGGGTAGGGGAAATTCACCCCTCCACTTT
TRBD1 TRBJ1-1 NA TRBV7-9 CASSFEGALTEAFF TGTGCCAGCAGCTTTGAGGGGGCTTTGACTGAAGCTTTCTTT
TRBD1 TRBJ2-4 NA TRBV14 CASSQGQGIIQYF TGTGCCAGCAGCCAAGGACAGGGTATCATTCAGTACTTC
TRBD2 TRBJ2-1 NA TRBV11-2 CASSLELREGRVNEQFF TGTGCCAGCAGCTTAGAGCTGCGGGAGGGCCGCGTGAATGAGCAGTTCTTC
NA TRBJ2-7 NA TRBV19 CASSATLGGATYEQYF TGTGCCAGTAGTGCCACTCTGGGGGGGGCCACCTACGAGCAGTACTTC
NA TRBJ2-4 once TRBV5-8 CASSFRSLGAKNIQYF TGTGCCAGCAGCTTTCGGTCCCTAGGGGCCAAAAACATTCAGTACTTC
NA TRBJ2-2 NA TRBV7-2 CASSLTLTGTGELFF TGTGCCAGCAGCCTAACGCTGACAGGCACCGGGGAGCTGTTTTTT
TRBD2 TRBJ2-7 NA TRBV7-2 CASSQETSGSSEQYF TGTGCCAGCAGCCAAGAGACTAGCGGGAGTAGCGAGCAGTACTTC
TRBD1 TRBJ2-7 NA TRBV6-1 CASKAGQGSYEQYF TGTGCCAGCAAAGCTGGACAGGGATCCTACGAGCAGTACTTC
NA TRBJ2-1 once TRBV6-4 CASSQTGVEQFF TGTGCCAGCAGTCAAACGGGGGTTGAGCAGTTCTTC
NA TRBJ2-3 NA TRBV10-2 CASGDTQYF TGCGCCAGCGGAGATACGCAGTATTTT
NA TRBJ2-7 NA TRBV6-1 CASRGAYEQYF TGTGCCAGCAGGGGAGCCTACGAGCAGTACTTC
NA TRBJ1-1 NA TRBV28 CASSPTGSGLTEAFF TGTGCCAGCAGTCCAACTGGATCGGGGCTCACTGAAGCCTTCTTT
NA TRBJ1-5 NA TRBV6-1 CASSEGSNSNQPQHF TGTGCCAGCAGTGAAGGGTCAAATAGCAATCAGCCCCAGCATTTT
NA TRBJ2-1 NA TRBV10-2 CASSVSGNPNEQFF TGCGCCAGCAGTGTTTCGGGGAACCCTAATGAGCAGTTCTTC
NA TRBJ1-3 NA TRBV25-1 CASKDGYSGNTIYF TGTGCCAGCAAAGACGGCTACTCTGGAAACACCATATATTTT
NA TRBJ2-2 NA TRBV5-1 CASSLSAGELFF TGCGCCAGCAGCTTGAGCGCCGGGGAGCTGTTTTTT
TRBD2 TRBJ2-1 NA TRBV12-5 CASGLPAGRRMGNEQFF TGTGCTAGTGGTTTGCCAGCGGGACGGAGGATGGGAAATGAGCAGTTCTTC
NA TRBJ2-1 NA TRBV2 CASSESQEGASLNEQFF TGTGCCAGCAGTGAAAGCCAGGAGGGGGCTTCTCTCAATGAGCAGTTCTTC
NA TRBJ1-4 NA TRBV7-9 CASSLGGSVEKLFF TGTGCCAGCAGCTTAGGGGGCTCAGTAGAAAAACTGTTTTTT